This T cell receptor (beta chain) was captured by sequencing in a study of identifying expanded T cells in peripheral blood. During the collection period, no donor immune events like infections were recorded. Sequenced by immunoSEQ multiplex PCR; TCRdb stores in-frame clones only, minus some. This table has more than 80,000 clones, 88% appearing once. Germline values: CDR1 SNHLY, CDR2 FYNNEI. The CDR3 spans 12 residues. V dropped 10 bases and J dropped 12 bases, with 19 bases sitting between them. The source of this sequence is a person aged 18 to 75 in good health. Input material: blood. The chain combines TRBV2 with TRBJ2-1; tentatively, D is TRBD1 or TRBD2 (5 bases each). CDR3 coding DNA: TGTGCCACCAGGACTGGGGGAGATGGGCAGTTCTTC. This gives the protein CATRTGGDGQFF.